The 16 T cell receptor beta chains given below trace back to one sample, sequenced in a study of T cell responses to AZD1222 COVID-19 vaccine. TCRdb's copy holds only in-frame clones and misses some; the assay was immunoSEQ multiplex PCR. The sample carries approximately 180,000 clones, 75% to 90% recorded once. The sample here was peripheral blood, taken 28 days after the second dose of the MenACWY control vaccine. The receptors originated from an adult who received the MenACWY meningococcal vaccine as a control.

In DNA, the CDR3 is TGTGCCAGCGGGGCCCGGGATGGCTACACCTTC. Amino acids: CASGARDGYTF. J is TRBJ1-2 and V is TRBV6-5; tentative D call: TRBD1 (5 bases). Trimming removed 8 bases at V and 6 bases at J, with 10 bases between. The CDR3 totals 11 residues. CDR1 is MNHEY and CDR2 is SVGAGI in the germline V gene.

V usage is TRBV5-4 and J usage is TRBJ1-1; D ambiguous. The V gene's germline CDR1 is SGHNT and CDR2 YYREEE (reference sequence). The CDR3 runs 15 residues. The V gene lost 2 bases and the J gene lost 1 base, with 12 bases spanning the gap. The DNA of the CDR3 is TGTGCCAGCAGCTTCTATTCTGGAGCGAACACTGAAGCTTTCTTT. Translation gives CASSFYSGANTEAFF.

The J gene is TRBJ2-4, the V gene TRBV4-1; 13 bases match TRBD2. The CDR3 is 18 residues long. With V trimmed by 1 base and J by 3 bases, 6 bases remained unmatched. Germline values: CDR1 MGHRA, CDR2 YSYEKL. CDR3: CASSQGTSGSIVKNIQYF. The CDR3 DNA reads as TGCGCCAGCAGCCAAGGGACTAGCGGGAGTATAGTCAAAAACATTCAGTACTTC.

This clone has a handful of counts. The chain recombines TRBV4-1 with TRBJ1-5; TRBD1 agrees at 9 bases. Germline loops: CDR1 MGHRA, CDR2 YSYEKL. V gave up 5 bases and J gave up 6 bases; unmatched junction bases: 8. The length of the CDR3 is 15 residues. CDR3: CASSTRDRDRQPQHF. CDR3 nucleotide sequence: TGCGCCAGCAGCACCCGGGACAGGGATCGTCAGCCCCAGCATTTT.

This chain links TRBV19 with TRBJ2-7; TRBD1 might be the D (6 bases). Germline V lookup: CDR1 LNHDA, CDR2 SQIVND (reference sequence). CDR3 length: 13 residues. V gave up 3 bases and J gave up 3 bases, with 9 bases separating them. CDR3 in amino acids: CASSIRQDYEQYF. CDR3 nucleotide sequence: TGTGCCAGTAGTATCCGACAGGACTACGAGCAGTACTTC.

V usage is TRBV4-3 and J usage is TRBJ1-1, with D unresolved. This CDR3 has 14 amino acids. V lost 0 bases and J 7 bases, leaving 12 bases between the germline ends. From germline, CDR1 is LGHNA and CDR2 YSLEER. CDR3 nucleotides: TGCGCCAGCAGCCAAGAGTCGACGGGAGATGAAGCTTTCTTT. As protein: CASSQESTGDEAFF.

The chain combines TRBV28 with TRBJ1-1; D remains unclear. Germline-derived CDR1 and CDR2 are MDHEN and SYDVKM. Trimming took off 2 bases at V and 1 base at J, with 8 bases between the two ends. The CDR3 is 14 amino acids. CDR3 amino acids: CASSLATTNTEAFF. CDR3 DNA: TGTGCCAGCAGTTTAGCCACAACGAACACTGAAGCTTTCTTT.

The chain carries TRBV7-8 and TRBJ2-6; the D gene is possibly TRBD1 (5 bases). Germline assignment: CDR1 SGHVS and CDR2 FQNEAQ. This CDR3 comprises 15 residues. The V end lost 7 bases, the J end lost 3 bases, and 13 bases lay between the germline ends. The CDR3 spells CASNPWGGGANVLTF. The CDR3 coding sequence is TGTGCCAGCAACCCTTGGGGCGGTGGGGCCAACGTCCTGACTTTC.

The chain uses TRBV9 and TRBJ1-2; maybe TRBD1 (5 bases). V was clipped by 3 bases and J by 5 bases, with 14 bases between them. This CDR3 is 14 amino acids long. CDR1 and CDR2 (germline): SGDLS, YYNGEE. CDR3 in DNA: TGTGCCAGCAGCGACTCGGGAGGGGCTTATGGCTACACCTTC. The encoded protein is CASSDSGGAYGYTF. The variable domain in full, completed from reference TRBV9 and TRBJ1-2, reads DSGVTQTPKHLITATGQRVTLRCSPRSGDLSVYWYQQSLDQGLQFLIQYYNGEERAKGNILERFSAQQFPDLHSELNLSSLELGDSALYFCASSDSGGAYGYTFGSGTRLTVV.

This chain uses TRBV28 with TRBJ2-3; D may be TRBD1 or TRBD2 (6 bases each). The CDR3 is 15 residues long. Germline-derived CDR1 and CDR2 are MDHEN and SYDVKM. V was trimmed by 5 bases and J by 5 bases, leaving 17 bases between them. CDR3 sequence reads: CASSLTTGRGDTQYF. Written as DNA, the CDR3 is TGTGCCAGCAGTCTAACCACAGGGCGGGGAGATACGCAGTATTTT. The full variable domain, with the rest looked up from reference TRBV28 and TRBJ2-3, is DVKVTQSSRYLVKRTGEKVFLECVQDMDHENMFWYRQDPGLGLRLIYFSYDVKMKEKGDIPEGYSVSREKKERFSLILESASTNQTSMYLCASSLTTGRGDTQYFGPGTRLTVL.

The chain has TRBV5-8 and TRBJ1-5; no definite D call. Trimming pared 4 bases from V and 3 bases from J, leaving 17 bases between. The CDR3 consists of 16 residues. The germline CDR1 and CDR2 sequences are SGHTS and YDEGEE. CDR3 nucleotides: TGTGCCAGCAGCCCTCTTATGGACCGGAACAATCAGCCCCAGCATTTT. Protein product: CASSPLMDRNNQPQHF.

Written as DNA, the CDR3 is TGTGCCTCCGAGGGTCAGGGAAGGACCTACGAGCAGTACTTC. It codes for CASEGQGRTYEQYF. The rearrangement links TRBV30 to TRBJ2-7; possibly TRBD1 or TRBD2 for D (5 bases each). Germline-derived CDR1 and CDR2 are GTSNPN and SVGIG (reference sequence). CDR3 length: 14 amino acids. V was clipped by 7 bases and J by 2 bases, with 18 bases between them.

This chain joins TRBV7-8 and TRBJ2-7; 7 bases align to TRBD1. The CDR3 is 15 amino acids. Losses at the gene ends were 4 bases for V and 0 bases for J; bases not matched to a gene: 6. Germline CDR1 is SGHVS and CDR2 is FQNEAQ. The CDR3 loop is CASSSRDSLSYEQYF. The CDR3 bases are TGTGCCAGCAGCTCCCGGGACAGTCTCTCCTACGAGCAGTACTTC.

The rearrangement uses TRBV6-5 and TRBJ2-3, with D uncertain. The CDR3 length is 16 residues. V dropped 0 bases and J dropped 5 bases, with 15 bases sitting between them. Germline CDR1 is MNHEY and CDR2 is SVGAGI. CDR3 sequence reads: CASSYSLDPLVDTQYF. DNA of the CDR3: TGTGCCAGCAGTTACTCGCTTGATCCTTTAGTAGATACGCAGTATTTT.

The chain joins TRBV24-1 to TRBJ2-6; perhaps TRBD1 as D (5 bases). There are 18 residues in the CDR3. V gave up 8 bases and J gave up 0 bases, with 19 bases separating them. Germline loops: CDR1 KGHDR, CDR2 SFDVKD. This chain's CDR3 is CATMPGSPSYSGANVLTF. In nucleotides, the CDR3 is TGTGCCACCATGCCAGGGTCTCCCTCTTACTCTGGGGCCAACGTCCTGACTTTC.

The chain recombines TRBV2 with TRBJ1-5; possible D gene TRBD1, 5 bases. V gave up 6 bases and J gave up 4 bases, with 13 bases separating them. From germline, CDR1 is SNHLY and CDR2 FYNNEI. The CDR3 runs 14 residues. Here the CDR3 reads CASRETDRNQPQHF. CDR3 in DNA: TGTGCCAGCAGAGAGACAGATAGAAATCAGCCCCAGCATTTT. Complete variable domain (other parts from reference TRBV2 and TRBJ1-5): EPEVTQTPSHQVTQMGQEVILRCVPISNHLYFYWYRQILGQKVEFLVSFYNNEISEKSEIFDDQFSVERPDGSNFTLKIRSTKLEDSAMYFCASRETDRNQPQHFGDGTRLSIL.